This is a list of T cell receptor beta chains from one sample in a study of vaccination and CD4 T cells after COVID-19. TCRdb re-called the PCR reads through MiXCR, storing one row per CDR3 protein. The sample yields some 15,000 distinct CDR3 sequences, about 72% seen once. These TCRs' antigens remain unknown. The source material was CD4+ T cells from blood, cultured in vitro. The source is a human donor who had recovered from COVID-19. Both conserved end residues are part of each CDR3. The D gene is left open where the match is weak. Only some rows state a clone size, as once, few, many or a class for expanded clones.

d_gene,v_gene,j_gene,abundance,CDR3aa,CDR3nt
TRBD2,TRBV6-2/TRBV6-3,TRBJ2-1,NA,CASRPAGLAHNEQFF,TGTGCCAGCAGGCCCGCTGGACTAGCCCACAATGAGCAGTTCTTC
TRBD1,TRBV6-1,TRBJ1-1,NA,CASSQTGTAAFF,TGTGCCAGCAGCCAGACCGGGACAGCCGCTTTCTTT
TRBD1,TRBV20-1,TRBJ1-6,NA,CSARVWDSNNSPLHF,TGCAGTGCTAGAGTTTGGGACAGCAATAATTCACCCCTCCACTTT
NA,TRBV6-1,TRBJ1-3,NA,CASSRDILGTIYF,TGTGCCAGCAGCCGGGACATACTCGGCACCATATATTTT
NA,TRBV6-5,TRBJ1-5,NA,CASSYSPQVRQPQHF,TGTGCCAGCAGTTACTCGCCGCAGGTTCGTCAGCCCCAGCATTTT
TRBD1,TRBV20-1,TRBJ1-5,few,CSARRTGYSNQPQHF,TGCAGTGCTAGACGGACAGGTTATAGCAATCAGCCCCAGCATTTT
NA,TRBV7-6,TRBJ2-5,NA,CASSQFRRETQYF,TGTGCCAGCAGCCAATTCCGGAGGGAGACCCAGTACTTC
NA,TRBV6-2/TRBV6-3,TRBJ2-7,NA,CASSYFGGTYEQYF,TGTGCCAGCAGTTACTTCGGCGGAACCTACGAGCAGTACTTC
NA,TRBV7-9,TRBJ2-4,NA,CASSLMGPIAKNIQYF,TGTGCCAGCAGCCTAATGGGCCCAATAGCCAAAAACATTCAGTACTTC
NA,TRBV15,TRBJ1-1,NA,CATSRLDRNTEAFF,TGTGCCACCAGCCGCCTTGACAGGAACACTGAAGCTTTCTTT
NA,TRBV19,TRBJ1-1,NA,CASSIQGTTEAFF,TGTGCCAGTAGTATACAGGGGACCACTGAAGCTTTCTTT
TRBD1,TRBV20-1,TRBJ2-5,NA,CSATGTGGWQETQYF,TGCAGTGCAACCGGGACAGGGGGTTGGCAAGAGACCCAGTACTTC
NA,TRBV19,TRBJ1-2,NA,CASNAGPVDYGYTF,TGTGCCAGTAACGCGGGCCCCGTTGACTATGGCTACACCTTC
TRBD1,TRBV6-5,TRBJ2-3,NA,CASSYTRQGSTADTQYF,TGTGCCAGCAGTTACACGCGACAGGGGTCGACCGCAGATACGCAGTATTTT
NA,TRBV7-2,TRBJ2-5,NA,CASSLVREETQYF,TGTGCCAGCAGCTTAGTACGTGAGGAGACCCAGTACTTC
TRBD2,TRBV27,TRBJ2-3,NA,CASRPLAGSTDTQYF,TGTGCCAGCAGACCACTAGCGGGGAGCACAGATACGCAGTATTTT
NA,TRBV15,TRBJ2-7,NA,CATSRDHSYEQYF,TGTGCCACCAGCAGAGATCACTCCTACGAGCAGTACTTC
TRBD2,TRBV7-2,TRBJ2-1,NA,CASSSRLAGARNEQFF,TGTGCCAGCAGCTCCCGTCTAGCGGGAGCTCGGAATGAGCAGTTCTTC
NA,TRBV5-1,TRBJ2-5,NA,CASSLGMETQYF,TGCGCCAGCAGCCTGGGGATGGAGACCCAGTACTTC
TRBD1,TRBV7-8,TRBJ1-5,NA,CASSLVRQGRNQPQHF,TGTGCCAGCAGCTTAGTAAGACAGGGACGCAATCAGCCCCAGCATTTT
NA,TRBV6-5,TRBJ2-5,once,CASSYSGEIAGSKRSQYF,TGTGCCAGCAGTTACTCTGGTGAAATCGCGGGGTCCAAGAGAAGCCAGTACTTC
NA,TRBV24-1,TRBJ2-5,NA,CATSDRYKEGQETQYF,TGTGCCACCAGTGACCGATACAAGGAGGGTCAAGAGACCCAGTACTTC
TRBD1,TRBV28,TRBJ2-7,NA,CASKDRVGSYEQYF,TGTGCCAGCAAGGACAGGGTGGGTTCCTACGAGCAGTACTTC
TRBD1,TRBV6-1,TRBJ1-5,NA,CASSDPDRAAQPQHF,TGTGCCAGCAGTGACCCGGACAGGGCGGCACAGCCCCAGCATTTT
TRBD1,TRBV20-1,TRBJ1-1,NA,CSARGDRTNTEAFF,TGCAGTGCTAGGGGGGACAGGACGAACACTGAAGCTTTCTTT
NA,TRBV27,TRBJ1-6,NA,CASSFHRANSPLHF,TGTGCCAGCAGTTTCCACAGGGCCAATTCACCCCTCCACTTT
TRBD1,TRBV6-1,TRBJ2-7,NA,CASRVPGQGNHEQYF,TGTGCCAGCAGGGTACCGGGACAGGGGAACCACGAGCAGTACTTC
NA,TRBV6-2/TRBV6-3,TRBJ1-1,once,CASSLLTYNEAFF,TGTGCCAGCAGTCTCCTCACCTACAATGAAGCTTTCTTT
NA,TRBV6-2/TRBV6-3,TRBJ2-7,NA,CASSSVDRPPYEQYF,TGTGCCAGCAGTTCCGTAGACCGTCCCCCCTACGAGCAGTACTTC
TRBD2,TRBV19,TRBJ2-1,NA,CASKIAGGNYNEQFF,TGTGCCAGCAAAATAGCGGGAGGCAACTACAATGAGCAGTTCTTC
NA,TRBV12-5,TRBJ2-4,NA,CASGGTGYIQYF,TGTGCTAGTGGGGGGACGGGCTACATTCAGTACTTC
NA,TRBV7-2,TRBJ2-2,NA,CASSPLGTGELFF,TGTGCCAGCAGCCCGCTGGGGACCGGGGAGCTGTTTTTT
NA,TRBV19,TRBJ2-3,NA,CASSITDTQYF,TGTGCCAGTAGTATCACAGATACGCAGTATTTT
NA,TRBV5-1,TRBJ1-1,NA,CASSLASGWGNTEAFF,TGCGCCAGCAGCTTGGCCTCAGGGTGGGGGAACACTGAAGCTTTCTTT
TRBD1,TRBV2,TRBJ1-5,NA,CASSWQGAQPQHF,TGTGCCAGCTCGTGGCAGGGGGCTCAGCCCCAGCATTTT
TRBD2,TRBV14,TRBJ2-3,NA,CASSPFSGAVTQYF,TGTGCCAGCAGCCCCTTCAGCGGGGCAGTTACGCAGTATTTT
TRBD1,TRBV7-2,TRBJ1-5,NA,CASSLGQGGGQPQHF,TGTGCCAGCAGCCTGGGACAGGGGGGGGGTCAGCCCCAGCATTTT
TRBD1,TRBV6-1,TRBJ2-2,NA,CASRDRVTGELFF,TGTGCCAGCCGGGACAGGGTCACCGGGGAGCTGTTTTTT
TRBD1,TRBV6-1,TRBJ2-2,NA,CASSKRDRGSGELFF,TGTGCCAGCAGCAAACGGGACAGGGGTTCCGGGGAGCTGTTTTTT
NA,TRBV11-3,TRBJ1-1,NA,CASSLDVRREAFF,TGTGCCAGCAGCTTAGATGTGCGACGGGAGGCTTTCTTT
NA,TRBV7-9,TRBJ1-1,once,CASSLVQYEAFF,TGTGCCAGCAGCTTAGTACAGTATGAAGCTTTCTTT
TRBD1,TRBV7-2,TRBJ2-7,NA,CASSPFKDRRWEQYF,TGTGCCAGCAGCCCGTTTAAGGACAGGCGTTGGGAGCAGTACTTC
TRBD1,TRBV2,TRBJ2-5,NA,CASSRPGQGFQETQYF,TGTGCCAGCTCTCGACCGGGACAGGGGTTCCAAGAGACCCAGTACTTC
NA,TRBV11-2,TRBJ1-6,NA,CASSFSSGSSPLHF,TGTGCCAGCAGCTTCAGTTCGGGGAGTTCACCCCTCCACTTT
TRBD1,TRBV28,TRBJ1-6,NA,CASSRTHRQGNSPLHF,TGTGCCAGCAGTCGTACCCACAGACAGGGGAATTCACCCCTCCACTTT
NA,TRBV28,TRBJ1-1,NA,CASSFYWTGTAYSMNTEAFF,TGTGCCAGCAGTTTCTACTGGACCGGGACCGCATACTCCATGAACACTGAAGCTTTCTTT
NA,TRBV20-1,TRBJ2-5,NA,CSTLSTVYQETQYF,TGCAGTACCTTATCAACAGTGTACCAAGAGACCCAGTACTTC
NA,TRBV28,TRBJ1-2,NA,CASSSRYGYTF,TGTGCCAGCAGCTCCCGCTATGGCTACACCTTC